This TCR beta chain comes out of a study of glioma-infiltrating T cells (dated by TCRdb to the mid-2010s). Concerning the study at large: TCR alpha- and beta-chain repertoires were sequenced from glioma tissue, non-neoplastic brain tissue and matched peripheral blood mononuclear cells. The paired cohort comprised three low-grade glioma patients, under 10 primary glioblastoma patients and three non-glioma patients contributing non-neoplastic brain tissue. To gauge divergence between tissue and blood T-cell populations, every tissue-infiltrating repertoire was compared against the peripheral blood repertoire from the same patient.

CDR1 and CDR2, looked up from the germline V gene (reference sequence), are LNHDA and SQIVND. The CDR3 sequence holds 11 residues, the cysteine and phenylalanine included. Here the CDR3 DNA is all that survives: 33 bases in frame from base 1. The junction shows trimming of 10 bases on V and 2 bases on J, plus 8 bases between the germline ends. Turning to this clonotype: This clone's antigen is unknown. No much larger clonotype is one base removed from it; base qualities were not supplied.

The full study reports these points: Group comparisons were based on small numbers of patients: three non-neoplastic, three low-grade glioma and several glioblastoma patients. Only a very small number of CDR3 sequences turned up in both tissue and blood, a result put down to high CDR3 diversity combined with limited sampling. In non-neoplastic patients, VJ-independent divergence between tissue and blood fell below expectation, whereas in all gliomas, and especially in low-grade gliomas, the divergence rose above expectation.

The iRepertoire nested amplicon-rescue multiplex PCR (arm-PCR) platform was used to amplify TCR alpha and beta CDR3 regions from RNA. The input for one-step reverse transcription and amplification was roughly 90-450 ng of tissue mRNA or PBMC total RNA. Following bead purification, Illumina adapters were added by a secondary multiplex PCR, and the libraries were gel-purified between 200 and 400 bp. Internal 6-nucleotide barcodes were carried by the libraries and were used for demultiplexing. Sequencing of libraries was performed on an Illumina MiSeq with 2x220 or 2x250 nucleotide paired-end reads. Concerning the study's data processing: Paired reads were merged using FLASH 1.2.11 and were aligned to the GRCh37 human genome using BWA-MEM, after which TRA and TRB reads were extracted. For V and J assignment, an IMGT-derived reference of cassette sequences and CDR3 motifs that included pseudogenes was used. Reads were translated in three frames, and productive CDR3s were defined by a C…FGXG motif without stop codons. A clonotype was defined as a unique combination of a V-J cassette pair and a CDR3 amino acid sequence. Filtering of reads was based on Hamming distance, with the threshold set by the sequence error rate of each sample in mapped regions. The public reads were run again by TCRdb, first through fastp at Q25 and then through MiXCR, and only productive beta chains were kept. Identical CDR3 proteins give one entry, which carries the most common genes and DNA. The V and J calls come from TCRdb's annotation, not from the publication. This sample has some 100,000 distinct CDR3 sequences in its table, and about 25% of those were observed once. The biggest ten clones account for 35% of the sample.

Sequencing used glioma tissue, nonneoplastic brain tissue, or PBMCs (not recorded which). The chain is made from TRBV19 and TRBJ1-1; the D gene is not confidently resolved. This clonotype was obtained from a human donor with low-grade glioma or glioblastoma, undergoing nonglioma brain surgery, or in good health (not recorded which). The nucleotide sequence reads TGTGCCATTAGATTCAACACTGAAGCTTTCTTT. This translates into CAIRFNTEAFF.